This entry lists 22 T cell receptor beta chains sequenced from one sample in a study of control samples from healthy donors and cancer patients. TCRdb's copy holds only in-frame clones and misses some; the assay was immunoSEQ multiplex PCR. Of fewer than 85,000 clones in the sample, 85% to 95% are singletons; the top ten hold 5% to 6%. The specimen was blood. These receptors all stem from a woman aged 55-70 years in good health.

This rearrangement joins TRBV19 to TRBJ2-7; 9 positions match TRBD1. Germline lookup yields CDR1 LNHDA and CDR2 SQIVND (reference sequence). V trimming: 5 bases; J trimming: 0 bases; junction bases outside the gene matches: 5. CDR3 length equals 15 residues. The CDR3 DNA sequence: TGTGCCAGTAGTTCCACGACAGGGGGCTCCTACGAGCAGTACTTC. It codes for CASSSTTGGSYEQYF.

This chain connects TRBV10-2 to TRBJ1-1, with D hard to call. The ends were cut back, 2 bases at V and 1 base at J, with 11 bases in the middle. This CDR3 region has 15 residues. CDR1 is WSHSY and CDR2 is SAAADI in the germline V gene. CDR3: CASSEIPTKNTEAFF. The CDR3 nucleotides read TGCGCCAGCAGTGAGATTCCGACAAAGAACACTGAAGCTTTCTTT.

The chain carries TRBV6-5 and TRBJ2-1; D perhaps matches TRBD1 (5 bases). Trimming left V 6 bases short and J 8 bases short, with 8 bases between. The CDR3 is made up of 11 amino acids. The V gene's germline CDR1 is MNHEY and CDR2 SVGAGI. CDR3 nucleotide sequence: TGTGCCAGCAGGGTAGGGGATGAGCAGTTCTTC. It codes for CASRVGDEQFF.

The chain uses TRBV4-1 and TRBJ2-5; the D is unclear. V shed 1 base and J shed 4 bases, with 16 bases lying between them. The germline gives CDR1 MGHRA, CDR2 YSYEKL. The CDR3 consists of 16 residues. CDR3 coding DNA: TGCGCCAGCAGCCAAGGTCTTGGGGTTCCGGGAGAGACCCAGTACTTC. It translates to CASSQGLGVPGETQYF.

A few counts support this clone. This chain's CDR3 is CATSRERRRPQHF. CDR3 bases: TGTGCCACCAGCAGAGAGCGGCGGCGGCCCCAGCATTTT. The V gene is TRBV15, the J gene TRBJ1-5; D unclear. This CDR3 has 13 residues. The V end was cut by 0 bases, the J end by 9 bases, with 9 bases between. Germline CDR1 and CDR2: LNHNV and YYDKDF (reference sequence).

The V and J genes are TRBV2 and TRBJ2-1; no reliable D call. The germline CDR1 and CDR2 sequences are SNHLY and FYNNEI. The CDR3 runs 14 residues. Trimming pared 2 bases from V and 6 bases from J, leaving 11 bases between. The CDR3 sequence: CASSESKPSNEQFF. As DNA, the CDR3 is TGTGCCAGCAGTGAAAGCAAACCTTCCAATGAGCAGTTCTTC.

The V gene is TRBV4-1, the J gene TRBJ1-4; 7 nucleotides align to TRBD1. The ends lost 4 bases at V and 5 bases at J; junction bases unmatched: 10. The CDR3 consists of 16 residues. CDR1 and CDR2 from the germline V gene are MGHRA and YSYEKL. CDR3 region: CASSLFPDRKNEKLFF. The CDR3 DNA reads TGCGCCAGCAGCCTATTCCCGGACAGGAAGAATGAAAAACTGTTTTTT.

V gene TRBV5-5 combines with J gene TRBJ1-5; 8 bases agree with TRBD1. Trimming at V came to 8 bases and at J to 0 bases, leaving 4 bases not matched to a gene. Looked up from germline, CDR1 is SGHKS and CDR2 is YYEKEE (reference sequence). The CDR3 extends over 14 amino acids. CDR3 loop: CASRQGYSNQPQHF. As DNA, the CDR3 is TGTGCCAGTCGACAGGGGTATAGCAATCAGCCCCAGCATTTT.

The chain uses TRBV6-5 and TRBJ2-1; D may be TRBD2 (6 bases). Trimming took 0 bases from V and 3 from J, leaving 12 bases between them. This CDR3 has 16 residues. Germline CDR1 is MNHEY and CDR2 is SVGAGI. The CDR3 sequence is CASSYSSGVYYNEQFF. DNA for the CDR3: TGTGCCAGCAGTTACTCGTCGGGGGTTTACTACAATGAGCAGTTCTTC.

The sample holds one count of this clone. V and J are TRBV28 and TRBJ2-7; 11 bases align to TRBD1. This CDR3 region has 15 residues. Looked up from germline, CDR1 is MDHEN and CDR2 is SYDVKM. V was pared by 7 bases and J by 3 bases, with 8 bases of the junction left unmatched. The CDR3 DNA is TGTGCCAGCACATCCCCAGGGACAGGGGGCTACGAGCAGTACTTC. Translating it yields CASTSPGTGGYEQYF.

V usage is TRBV6-5 and J usage is TRBJ1-1; TRBD1 is a possible D gene (5 bases). V gave up 10 bases and J gave up 1 base, with 10 bases separating them. Looked up from germline, CDR1 is MNHEY and CDR2 is SVGAGI. The CDR3 has 12 amino acids. The chain's CDR3 is CATLRGNTEAFF. In DNA, the CDR3 is TGTGCCACCCTAAGGGGGAACACTGAAGCTTTCTTT.

The chain has TRBV28 and TRBJ1-4; D remains ambiguous. Deletions cut 4 bases from V and 4 bases from J, with 7 bases between. Germline CDR1 reads MDHEN; CDR2 reads SYDVKM. There are 13 residues in the CDR3. CDR3: CASSSPLNEKLFF. CDR3 sequence (DNA): TGTGCCAGCAGTTCCCCCCTTAATGAAAAACTGTTTTTT.

V and J are TRBV5-5 and TRBJ1-6, with 11 bases aligning to TRBD1. J gave up 10 bases and V 4 bases, and 10 bases lay outside the gene matches. The germline V gene encodes CDR1 SGHKS and CDR2 YYEKEE (reference sequence). The CDR3 loop spans 16 amino acids. For the CDR3, the DNA is TGTGCCAGCAGCCCTACCGGGACAGGGGGAAGATCACCCCTCCACTTT. It is translated as CASSPTGTGGRSPLHF.

The CDR3 DNA follows: TGTGCCACCAGCAGAGAAGGCAGGGGGCGAAGGGAGCAGTACTTC. It encodes CATSREGRGRREQYF. The chain has TRBV15 and TRBJ2-7; 8 bases match TRBD1. The V gene's germline CDR1 is LNHNV and CDR2 YYDKDF (reference sequence). The CDR3 length is 15 residues. V lost 0 bases to trimming and J lost 7 bases; unmatched junction nucleotides: 8.

The chain carries TRBV19 and TRBJ1-3, with a weak D call TRBD1 (6 bases). The V and J ends lost 10 bases and 0 bases respectively, with 13 bases between them. The germline V gene encodes CDR1 LNHDA and CDR2 SQIVND (reference sequence). The length of the CDR3 is 14 residues. The CDR3 bases are TGTGCCAAAAGGGGGGGAAGCTCTGGAAACACCATATATTTT. This codes for CAKRGGSSGNTIYF.

V is TRBV5-1 and J is TRBJ2-3; D unresolved. Germline CDR1 SGHRS, CDR2 YFSETQ. V was trimmed by 1 base and J by 0 bases, leaving 6 bases between them. The CDR3 extends over 14 amino acids. DNA of the CDR3: TGCGCCAGCAGCTTGTACTATAGCACAGATACGCAGTATTTT. Its translation is CASSLYYSTDTQYF.

This chain joins TRBV19 and TRBJ2-1; maybe TRBD2 (6 bases). The V gene's germline CDR1 is LNHDA and CDR2 SQIVND (reference sequence). V shed 3 bases and J shed 2 bases, with 11 bases lying between them. The CDR3 is 15 residues long. CDR3 DNA: TGTGCCAGTAGTATCTCTAGCGTGGCCTACAATGAGCAGTTCTTC. This encodes CASSISSVAYNEQFF.

CDR3 DNA sequence: TGCGCCAGCAGCTTGGGACTTGGGGAGACCCAGTACTTC. Amino acids: CASSLGLGETQYF. The chain links TRBV5-1 to TRBJ2-5; D gene ambiguous. The CDR3 loop spans 13 amino acids. V lost 0 bases and J lost 5, with 8 bases in between. Per the germline V gene, CDR1 is SGHRS and CDR2 is YFSETQ. Combining the CDR3 with reference TRBV5-1 and TRBJ2-5 gives the whole variable domain KAGVTQTPRYLIKTRGQQVTLSCSPISGHRSVSWYQQTPGQGLQFLFEYFSETQRNKGNFPGRFSGRQFSNSRSEMNVSTLELGDSALYLCASSLGLGETQYFGPGTRLLVL.

V gene TRBV12-3 or TRBV12-4 combines with J gene TRBJ2-1; perhaps D is TRBD1 or TRBD2 (5 bases each). With 5 bases removed from V and 10 bases from J, the gap between germline ends came to 12 bases. The CDR3 loop spans 12 amino acids. The CDR3 DNA sequence: TGTGCCAGCAGTCGCGACAGAGGGGAGCAGTTCTTC. Amino acid sequence: CASSRDRGEQFF.

In its sample, this clone was seen once. The chain is built from TRBV3-1 (or the pseudogene TRBV3-2) and TRBJ2-7; D is perhaps TRBD1 (5 bases). V lost 1 base and J lost 2, with 9 bases in between. Germline V gives CDR1 LGHDT, CDR2 YNNKEL (reference sequence). CDR3 size: 14 residues. This CDR3 reads CASSQARQTYEQYF. CDR3 nucleotides: TGTGCCAGCAGCCAAGCGCGACAGACCTACGAGCAGTACTTC.

The chain employs TRBV2 and TRBJ1-5; D gene unclear. Trimming left V 6 bases short and J 7 bases short, with 19 bases between. The germline V gene has CDR1 SNHLY and CDR2 FYNNEI. The CDR3 is 15 residues long. The CDR3 region is CASSPSPGINQPQHF. CDR3 bases: TGTGCCAGCAGCCCGTCCCCGGGTATTAACCAGCCCCAGCATTTT.

The chain combines TRBV7-9 with TRBJ2-5; D gene unclear. The CDR3 is 13 residues long. Germline assignment: CDR1 SEHNR and CDR2 FQNEAQ (reference sequence). V was pared by 5 bases and J by 7 bases, with 14 bases between. The CDR3 sequence is CASSPGGSGTQYF. CDR3 coding DNA: TGTGCCAGCAGCCCGGGCGGTTCGGGGACCCAGTACTTC.